A single sample is the source of the 27 T cell receptor beta chains below, sequenced in a study of T cells after yellow fever vaccination. One entry per CDR3 protein, called by TCRdb with MiXCR from the 5' RACE reads. This table holds around 300,000 distinct CDR3 sequences, 10% to 15% found once. Source: CD4+ T cells sorted from PBMCs, taken 45 days after the yellow fever booster vaccination. These receptors all come from a young man who received the YFV17D yellow fever vaccine.

With respect to this clonotype: A read error may explain this, as a much larger clone is one base away. The J gene is TRBJ2-1, the V gene TRBV6-1, with D maybe TRBD1 (6 bases). CDR3 size: 13 residues. Looked up from germline, CDR1 is MNHNS and CDR2 is SASEGT. This CDR3 reads CASTDSIYNEQLF. The CDR3 DNA reads TGTGCCAGCACGGACAGTATCTACAATGAGCAGCTCTTC.

This clonotype showed up just a few times. The rearrangement joins TRBV12-3 or TRBV12-4 to TRBJ1-1; maybe TRBD1 (5 bases). The CDR3 is made up of 14 amino acids. Between the trimmed V and J ends, which lost 0 bases and 6 bases, there was a span of 11 bases. CDR3 sequence: CASSLASRVPEAFF. The CDR3 DNA reads TGTGCCAGCAGTTTAGCGTCCAGGGTCCCTGAAGCTTTCTTT.

This sequence joins TRBV20-1 and TRBJ2-2; D remains unclear. The CDR3 extends over 12 amino acids. V was shortened by 2 bases and J by 6 bases, with 7 bases between the two germline ends. In germline, CDR1 is DFQATT, CDR2 SNEGSKA (reference sequence). Here the CDR3 DNA reads TGCAGTGCTAGACTGCCTCCCGGGGAGCTGTTTTTT. This codes for CSARLPPGELFF.

This clonotype was seen repeatedly, ten times or more. The rearrangement uses TRBV12-3 or TRBV12-4 and TRBJ2-1; 10 nucleotides align to TRBD2. Germline trimming cut 1 base from V and 7 bases from J; bases unmatched to any gene: 4. This CDR3 has 15 amino acids. CDR3 sequence (DNA): TGTGCCAGCAGTTTAGTCAGCGGGAGGGTTAATGAGCAGTTCTTC. It yields the protein CASSLVSGRVNEQFF.

The chain links TRBV12-3 or TRBV12-4 to TRBJ1-2; possible D gene TRBD1, 5 bases. V lost 6 bases and J 8 bases, leaving 19 bases between the germline ends. The CDR3 spans 14 residues. CDR3 sequence reads: CASSTGGGLLGYTF. The CDR3 DNA is TGTGCCAGCAGCACCGGGGGAGGGCTCCTAGGCTACACCTTC.

In regard to this clonotype: An end of the junction differs from the germline gene, which may be a read error. V is TRBV6-1 and J is TRBJ2-1; possibly TRBD1 for D (6 bases). This CDR3 comprises 13 residues. Per the germline V gene, CDR1 is MNHNS and CDR2 is SASEGT. The CDR3 DNA reads as TGTGCCAGCAGTGAAGCGCTACTGGAGCAGGGGATCTTC. Translating gives CASSEALLEQGIF.

The gene calls are TRBV20-1 and TRBJ2-5, with D unclear. The length of the CDR3 is 16 residues. Germline CDR1 reads DFQATT; CDR2 reads SNEGSKA (reference sequence). V was shortened by 4 bases and J by 1 base, with 19 bases between the two germline ends. In DNA form, the CDR3 reads TGCAGTGCTACAGACACGGTGGACCCCCTCCAAGAGACCCAGTACTTC. Translation: CSATDTVDPLQETQYF.

This clonotype was detected only a few times. CDR3 DNA sequence: TGCGCCAGCAGCGCCGGGACAGAGTTTTACGAGCAGTACTTC. Amino acids: CASSAGTEFYEQYF. The V gene is TRBV5-1, the J gene TRBJ2-7, with 7 positions matching TRBD1. Germline lookup yields CDR1 SGHRS and CDR2 YFSETQ. The V gene end was trimmed by 4 bases and the J gene end by 4 bases; junction bases not matched to a gene: 8. This CDR3 has 14 amino acids.

In this sample, this clonotype turned up a few times. This chain's CDR3 is CASSFSGPWSYNEQFF. The CDR3 DNA reads TGTGCCAGCAGTTTTAGCGGGCCTTGGTCCTACAATGAGCAGTTCTTC. The chain has TRBV28 and TRBJ2-1, with TRBD2 identical over 7 bases. J was trimmed by 1 base and V by 3 bases; bases with no gene match: 6. Germline V lookup: CDR1 MDHEN, CDR2 SYDVKM. The CDR3 has 16 amino acids.

The table lists this clonotype with a few counts. The chain uses TRBV5-1 and TRBJ2-7; 11 nucleotides align to TRBD2. The CDR3 runs to 15 residues. From germline, CDR1 is SGHRS and CDR2 YFSETQ. V dropped 4 bases and J dropped 2; count of bases not matched to a gene: 5. This CDR3 is CASSRETSGAYEQYF. The CDR3 nucleotides are TGCGCCAGCAGCCGAGAGACTAGCGGGGCCTACGAGCAGTACTTC.

The chain joins TRBV10-3 to TRBJ2-7; TRBD2 is a possible D gene (5 bases). The germline V and J ends were trimmed by 4 bases and 4 bases, with 5 bases remaining between them. Germline-derived CDR1 and CDR2 are ENHRY and SYGVKD. The CDR3 spans 11 residues. CDR3 loop: CAISGEYEQYF. CDR3 sequence (DNA): TGTGCCATCAGTGGGGAGTACGAGCAGTACTTC.

This clonotype was recorded a few times. This rearrangement joins TRBV7-9 to TRBJ2-7, with unresolved D. Trimming removed 5 bases at V and 7 bases at J, with 9 bases between. This CDR3 comprises 11 residues. Germline loops: CDR1 SEHNR, CDR2 FQNEAQ (reference sequence). The chain's CDR3 is CASSVMGEQYF. The CDR3 region has the DNA TGTGCCAGCAGCGTTATGGGAGAGCAGTACTTC. Full variable domain (outside the CDR3, taken from reference TRBV7-9 and TRBJ2-7): DTGVSQNPRHKITKRGQNVTFRCDPISEHNRLYWYRQTLGQGPEFLTYFQNEAQLEKSRLLSDRFSAERPKGSFSTLEIQRTEQGDSAMYLCASSVMGEQYFGPGTRLTVT.

This clonotype was seen ten or more times. J is TRBJ1-2 and V is TRBV4-3; the match to TRBD1 covers 7 bases. Trimming cost V 6 bases and J 3 bases; bases outside gene matches: 4. CDR3 length: 13 residues. CDR1 LGHNA and CDR2 YSLEER come from the germline V gene. The CDR3 DNA is TGCGCCAGCAGTCCCCAGGGGGACTATGGCTACACCTTC. Translated: CASSPQGDYGYTF.

The CDR3 sequence is CAISDSGDEKLFF. Written as DNA, the CDR3 is TGTGCCATCAGTGACTCGGGGGATGAAAAACTGTTTTTT. This rearrangement joins TRBV10-3 to TRBJ1-4; D perhaps matches TRBD1 (5 bases). The CDR3 covers 13 residues. CDR1 is ENHRY and CDR2 is SYGVKD in the germline V gene. Trimming took 3 bases from V and 6 from J, leaving 8 bases between them.

The V gene is TRBV30, the J gene TRBJ1-6; no clear D. Trimming pared 0 bases from V and 0 bases from J, leaving 18 bases between. The CDR3 is 19 residues long. The V gene's germline CDR1 is GTSNPN and CDR2 SVGIG (reference sequence). This CDR3 is CAWSVKAGPISSYNSPLHF. In DNA, the CDR3 is TGTGCCTGGAGTGTAAAGGCAGGACCCATCAGCTCCTATAATTCACCCCTCCACTTT.

V and J are TRBV6-5 and TRBJ2-7, with D unresolved. CDR1 and CDR2 from the germline V gene are MNHEY and SVGAGI. This CDR3 has 14 residues. The ends were cut back, 4 bases at V and 0 bases at J, with 10 bases in the middle. In nucleotides, the CDR3 is TGTGCCAGCAGTTTGCGTCCGAGCTCCTACGAGCAGTACTTC. Its translation is CASSLRPSSYEQYF.

There are a few counts of this clonotype. The chain has TRBV20-1 and TRBJ1-6; tentative D call: TRBD1 (6 bases). The CDR3 is 14 residues long. CDR1 is DFQATT, CDR2 SNEGSKA, per germline (reference sequence). Trimming took off 5 bases at V and 7 bases at J, with 15 bases between the two ends. CDR3 sequence: CSAASGEWNSPLHF. DNA of the CDR3: TGCAGTGCTGCGTCAGGGGAATGGAATTCACCCCTCCACTTT.

V is TRBV6-2 or TRBV6-3 and J is TRBJ2-2; D gene uncertain. Between the trimmed V and J ends, which lost 4 bases and 4 bases, there was a span of 7 bases. The CDR3 has 13 residues. Germline V gene lookup returns CDR1 MNHEY and CDR2 SVGEGT. The DNA for the CDR3 is TGTGCCAGCAGTTGGATGAGCACCGGGGAGCTGTTTTTT. It is translated as CASSWMSTGELFF.

The J gene is TRBJ2-5, the V gene TRBV7-6; no clear D. Germline V CDR1 and CDR2: SGHVS, FNYEAQ. The V and J ends lost 5 bases and 1 base respectively, with 11 bases between them. This CDR3 comprises 14 residues. CDR3 sequence (DNA): TGTGCCAGCAGCAAAGGGTCGAGCCAAGAGACCCAGTACTTC. It translates to CASSKGSSQETQYF.

This clonotype was detected a few times. The DNA for the CDR3 is TGTGCCAGCAGCCTACAGCCTCGGGAGACCCAGTACTTC. Amino acids: CASSLQPRETQYF. The rearrangement links TRBV7-6 to TRBJ2-5; D is ambiguous. The germline CDR1 and CDR2 sequences are SGHVS and FNYEAQ. Trimming removed 5 bases from V and 5 bases from J, with 12 bases in between. The CDR3 consists of 13 residues.

This clonotype was seen a few times. V is TRBV28 and J is TRBJ1-2; D remains unclear. Germline lookup yields CDR1 MDHEN and CDR2 SYDVKM. The CDR3 consists of 15 residues. Trimming stripped 8 bases from V and 6 bases from J, with 22 bases between. CDR3 region: CASYRPLPGNDGYTF. The CDR3 DNA sequence: TGTGCCAGCTACCGCCCCCTACCTGGTAATGATGGCTACACCTTC.

The rearrangement joins TRBV6-1 to TRBJ2-7; no clear D gene. Trimming cost V 5 bases and J 4 bases, with 18 bases left between them. Germline lookup yields CDR1 MNHNS and CDR2 SASEGT. The CDR3 covers 15 residues. The CDR3 loop is CASSPTRSFLYEQYF. In DNA form, the CDR3 reads TGTGCCAGCAGTCCCACCCGGTCTTTCCTATACGAGCAGTACTTC.

This sequence joins TRBV7-2 and TRBJ1-5; D remains unclear. The V gene's germline CDR1 is SGHTA and CDR2 FQGNSA. Trimming pared 1 base from V and 3 bases from J, leaving 13 bases between. CDR3 size: 16 residues. The CDR3 coding sequence is TGTGCCAGCAGCTTAGTCGGTGGGTCTGTCAATCAGCCCCAGCATTTT. Translating it yields CASSLVGGSVNQPQHF.

The gene calls are TRBV20-1 and TRBJ2-1; no definite D call. The CDR3 length is 14 residues. Germline loops: CDR1 DFQATT, CDR2 SNEGSKA (reference sequence). V lost 8 bases to trimming and J lost 8 bases, with 22 bases between them. For the CDR3, the DNA is TGCAGTTCGTTGGCGGCAACTTCAGAGGATGAGCAGTTCTTC. Its protein is CSSLAATSEDEQFF.

This rearrangement joins TRBV7-8 to TRBJ2-7, with 7 bases lining up with TRBD2. CDR3 length equals 13 residues. Germline trimming cut 5 bases from V and 5 bases from J; bases unmatched to any gene: 6. Germline V gene data show CDR1 as SGHVS and CDR2 as FQNEAQ. The DNA of the CDR3 is TGTGCCAGCAGCCCCAGGCGGGGGAACGAGCAGTACTTC. Translated: CASSPRRGNEQYF.

The chain combines TRBV5-1 with TRBJ2-2; 10 bases fit TRBD1. J lost 5 bases, V lost 6 bases, and 7 bases had no gene match. Looked up from germline, CDR1 is SGHRS and CDR2 is YFSETQ. The CDR3 spans 15 residues. CDR3 residues: CASNRPGQGTGELFF. The CDR3 coding sequence is TGCGCCAGCAACCGACCGGGACAGGGGACCGGGGAGCTGTTTTTT.

The V gene is TRBV4-3, the J gene TRBJ2-3; 11 bases are shared with TRBD2. Germline V lookup: CDR1 LGHNA, CDR2 YSLEER. The V gene end was trimmed by 3 bases and the J gene end by 2 bases; junction bases not matched to a gene: 7. This CDR3 contains 17 residues. CDR3 nucleotide sequence: TGCGCCAGCAGCCAGGTGGGACTAGCGGATAACACAGATACGCAGTATTTT. The encoded protein is CASSQVGLADNTDTQYF.